Described below is a single T cell receptor beta chain sequence and its context. The antigen it recognizes is unknown. No base qualities exist here, and no much larger clone lies one base off it. The data belong to a study of blood T cell repertoires in COVID-19 (dated by TCRdb to between 2020 and 2021). General notes on the study: The collaborator samples originated in the United States, Italy and Spain and spanned the acute and convalescent phases of COVID-19. The prospective study material was composed of cDNA or gDNA derived from T cells, B-cell-depleted T cells, or PBMCs. The dataset comprised deeply sampled blood TCRbeta repertoires from subjects exposed to, actively infected with, or recovered from COVID-19. A freely available public database, intended as a resource for researchers studying the immune response to SARS-CoV-2, is where the repertoires were released. The samples were drawn from two sources: the first 160 participants of the ongoing ImmuneRACE study, and 1,200 or so subjects contributed by 6 global collaborators. Sample metadata almost always included a de-identified subject ID, COVID-19 status, age in years and sex. Where available, HLA class I and class II types were taken from metadata supplied by the sample provider and were not determined by assay-based typing.

Whole blood was collected in K2EDTA tubes by collaborating institutions according to the institutions' own protocols. For TCRbeta analysis, collaborators shipped samples in one of three forms: frozen whole blood, isolated PBMCs, or DNA extracted from either of those sample types. Counted from cysteine to phenylalanine, this CDR3 has 14 amino acids. The DNA shown is the 42-base CDR3, in frame from base 1. V lost 3 bases and J lost 1 base; the stretch between them is 11 bases long. The CDR1 and CDR2 encoded by the germline V gene are SGHRS and YFSETQ. The immunoSEQ Assay, a bias-controlled multiplex PCR, was used to amplify TCRbeta CDR3 regions from genomic DNA. The authors' pipeline ran thus. The number of nucleated cells in each sample was estimated from the amplification of reference gene primers within the assay. To quantify the absolute abundance of each unique TCRbeta CDR3 rearrangement, sequence reads were collapsed and filtered. Productive Simpson clonality was computed per sample as the square root of Simpson's diversity index over productive rearrangements. This immuneACCESS table, as held by TCRdb, lists in-frame sequences with V and J called but not all clones. Of the missing ones, under half trace to an unresolved V gene in checked studies; the others have no known cause. The DNA gave D and trimming, while V, J and clone size come from that table. The sample table records roughly 140,000 clones; about 88% of these occur just once. The ten biggest clones cover approximately 2.3% of the sample.

Study-level results and caveats: The quantity of clinical and demographic metadata differed by source and by participant and was supplied without curation.

The receptor was derived from a woman in her 70s with acute or convalescent COVID-19. Sequencing was performed on peripheral blood. The sequence links TRBV5-1 to TRBJ2-7; a tentative D call is TRBD2 (5 bases match). The encoded CDR3 is CASSSSGFSYEQYF. The bases are TGCGCCAGCAGCTCGTCGGGGTTTTCCTACGAGCAGTACTTC.